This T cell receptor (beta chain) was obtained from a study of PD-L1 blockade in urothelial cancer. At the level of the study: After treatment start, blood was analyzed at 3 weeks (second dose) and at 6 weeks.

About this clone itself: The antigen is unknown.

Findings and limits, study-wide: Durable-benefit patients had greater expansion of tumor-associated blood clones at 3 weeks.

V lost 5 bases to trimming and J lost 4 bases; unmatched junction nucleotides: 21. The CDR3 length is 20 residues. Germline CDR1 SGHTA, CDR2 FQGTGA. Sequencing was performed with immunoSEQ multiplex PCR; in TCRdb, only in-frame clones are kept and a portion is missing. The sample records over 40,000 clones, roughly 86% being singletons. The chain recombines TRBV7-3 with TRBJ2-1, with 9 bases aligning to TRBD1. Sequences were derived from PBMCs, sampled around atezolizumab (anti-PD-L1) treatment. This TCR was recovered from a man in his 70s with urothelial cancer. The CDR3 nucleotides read TGTGCCAGCAGCCGGAAGGGTACAGGGGGCGCAGGGCCCAATTACAATGAGCAGTTCTTC. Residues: CASSRKGTGGAGPNYNEQFF.